The 32 T cell receptor beta chains listed next were all sequenced from one sample in a study of blood T cell repertoires in COVID-19. The method was immunoSEQ multiplex PCR; TCRdb's version includes in-frame clones alone and lacks a portion of them. The sample yields 300,000 to 350,000 clones, around 89% seen once. The material sequenced was peripheral blood. The receptors shown here come from a woman aged 35 to 49 with COVID-19, enrolled during active disease.

The chain joins TRBV5-1 to TRBJ2-7; 9 nucleotides agree with TRBD2. CDR3 length: 15 amino acids. CDR1 SGHRS and CDR2 YFSETQ come from the germline V gene. J gave up 6 bases and V 3 bases, and 10 bases lay outside the gene matches. CDR3 nucleotides: TGCGCCAGCAGCTCCGGGACTAGCATGGGGGCCGAGCAGTACTTC. This sequence encodes CASSSGTSMGAEQYF.

This clone was found once. V gene TRBV7-2 combines with J gene TRBJ1-4; 7 nucleotides match TRBD1. This CDR3 comprises 16 residues. J was trimmed by 0 bases and V by 2 bases; bases with no gene match: 3. Germline CDR1 SGHTA, CDR2 FQGNSA. This CDR3 reads CASSLTQGATNEKLFF. The CDR3 DNA reads TGTGCCAGCAGCTTAACCCAGGGGGCAACTAATGAAAAACTGTTTTTT.

The chain has TRBV2 and TRBJ1-2, with D possibly TRBD1 on 6 matching bases. This CDR3 is 14 amino acids long. Germline CDR1 reads SNHLY; CDR2 reads FYNNEI. Trimming shortened V by 7 bases and J by 8 bases, and 20 bases separated the two germline ends. CDR3 nucleotides: TGTGCCAGCAAGCTTGAAAGCGGGGGCCTAGGCTACACCTTC. This gives the protein CASKLESGGLGYTF.

The gene calls are TRBV27 and TRBJ1-2; the D gene is possibly TRBD1 (6 bases). CDR1 and CDR2 from the germline V gene are MNHEY and SMNVEV (reference sequence). Trimming left V 2 bases short and J 0 bases short, with 16 bases between. The length of the CDR3 is 17 residues. CDR3 in DNA: TGTGCCAGCAGTTTAGTCCCCTCTTCAGGGGCTAACTATGGCTACACCTTC. Encoded protein: CASSLVPSSGANYGYTF.

The genes are TRBV7-9 and TRBJ1-3; D is uncertain. The V end lost 1 base, the J end lost 5 bases, and 18 bases lay between the germline ends. The CDR3 loop spans 17 amino acids. Per germline, CDR1 SEHNR and CDR2 FQNEAQ (reference sequence). CDR3 region: CASSLDLMPNGRNTIYF. DNA of the CDR3: TGTGCCAGCAGCTTAGATTTGATGCCGAACGGGAGAAACACCATATATTTT.

About this clone itself: The junction departs from germline at one end; a sequencing error may be responsible. The DNA for the CDR3 is TGCAGCGTGGTAGCGGGGGGGTCCTTCAATGAGCAGTTCTTC. It codes for CSVVAGGSFNEQFF. The chain joins TRBV29-1 to TRBJ2-1; the match to TRBD2 covers 11 bases. The CDR3 consists of 14 residues. In germline, CDR1 is SQVTM, CDR2 ANQGSEA.

The chain is built from TRBV3-1 (or the pseudogene TRBV3-2) and TRBJ2-5; no reliable D call. The CDR3 consists of 13 residues. The V end lost 2 bases, the J end lost 4 bases, and 8 bases lay between the germline ends. CDR1 is LGHDT, CDR2 YNNKEL, per germline (reference sequence). CDR3 in amino acids: CASSQQTGETQYF. The CDR3 DNA reads TGTGCCAGCAGCCAACAGACGGGAGAGACCCAGTACTTC.

V gene TRBV7-2 combines with J gene TRBJ2-7, with D possibly being TRBD1 (7 bases). CDR1 and CDR2 from the germline V gene are SGHTA and FQGNSA. CDR3 length equals 15 residues. The V end lost 1 base, the J end lost 2 bases, and 12 bases lay between the germline ends. The chain's CDR3 is CASSLEGRGAYEQYF. In DNA, the CDR3 is TGTGCCAGCAGCTTAGAGGGCAGGGGGGCCTACGAGCAGTACTTC.

The rearrangement uses TRBV9 and TRBJ2-5; 8 bases are shared with TRBD2. V shed 0 bases and J 1 base; nucleotides not matched to a gene: 5. CDR3 length equals 16 residues. The germline gives CDR1 SGDLS, CDR2 YYNGEE. Here the CDR3 reads CASSVAVAGPQETQYF. The CDR3 coding sequence is TGTGCCAGCAGCGTAGCGGTAGCGGGGCCCCAAGAGACCCAGTACTTC.

This clone has just one count. The V and J genes are TRBV11-2 and TRBJ2-5, with D uncertain. The CDR3 sequence is 11 residues long. V was shortened by 4 bases and J by 7 bases, with 7 bases between the two germline ends. Germline V gene data show CDR1 as SGHAT and CDR2 as FQNNGV. CDR3 amino acids: CASSSRGTQYF. The CDR3 nucleotides are TGTGCCAGCAGCTCACGAGGGACCCAGTACTTC.

The chain is built from TRBV7-2 and TRBJ1-1; perhaps TRBD1 as D (6 bases). The germline V gene encodes CDR1 SGHTA and CDR2 FQGNSA. This CDR3 contains 15 residues. V lost 2 bases and J lost 5, with 15 bases in between. CDR3 sequence: CASSLLGGPTTEAFF. CDR3 bases: TGTGCCAGCAGCTTATTGGGGGGGCCCACAACTGAAGCTTTCTTT. Supplemented by reference TRBV7-2 and TRBJ1-1, the full variable domain reads GAGVSQSPSNKVTEKGKDVELRCDPISGHTALYWYRQSLGQGLEFLIYFQGNSAPDKSGLPSDRFSAERTGGSVSTLTIQRTQQEDSAVYLCASSLLGGPTTEAFFGQGTRLTVV.

The chain employs TRBV9 and TRBJ2-2; the D gene is possibly TRBD1 (5 bases). Trimming cost V 0 bases and J 5 bases, with 11 bases left between them. Germline V gene data show CDR1 as SGDLS and CDR2 as YYNGEE. This CDR3 is 15 amino acids long. The DNA of the CDR3 is TGTGCCAGCAGCGTAGGCGCAGGGTGGACCGGGGAGCTGTTTTTT. Translating gives CASSVGAGWTGELFF.

The chain has TRBV3-1 (or the pseudogene TRBV3-2) and TRBJ2-1; 13 positions agree with TRBD2. Germline loops: CDR1 LGHDT, CDR2 YNNKEL (reference sequence). CDR3 length: 16 residues. V trimming: 0 bases; J trimming: 7 bases; junction bases outside the gene matches: 3. CDR3 nucleotides: TGTGCCAGCAGCCAAGATCTGACTAGCGGGAGGAATGAGCAGTTCTTC. Its protein is CASSQDLTSGRNEQFF.

The chain combines TRBV7-8 with TRBJ2-5, with D possibly TRBD1 on 6 matching bases. Germline CDR1 is SGHVS and CDR2 is FQNEAQ. This CDR3 has 11 amino acids. The CDR3 DNA is TGTAGTTTAGGGGGACAAGAGACCCAGTACTTC. Its translation: CSLGGQETQYF.

This chain uses TRBV7-3 with TRBJ2-3; 8 nucleotides line up with TRBD2. The trim removed 4 bases at V and 2 bases at J, leaving 5 bases unmatched. Germline values: CDR1 SGHTA, CDR2 FQGTGA. The CDR3 runs 15 residues. The CDR3: CASSSAGGPTDTQYF. CDR3 in DNA: TGTGCCAGCAGCTCCGCGGGGGGCCCCACAGATACGCAGTATTTT.

The J gene is TRBJ1-4, the V gene TRBV6-6; D gene uncertain. The CDR3 extends over 16 amino acids. CDR1 and CDR2 (germline): MNHNY, SVGAGI (reference sequence). V was pared by 2 bases and J by 0 bases, with 10 bases between. This CDR3 is CASSYNGEATNEKLFF. Here the CDR3 DNA reads TGTGCCAGCAGTTACAACGGGGAAGCAACTAATGAAAAACTGTTTTTT.

The V call is TRBV27, the J call TRBJ2-1, with a weak D call TRBD2 (6 bases). Between the trimmed V and J ends, which lost 2 bases and 5 bases, there was a span of 19 bases. Looked up from germline, CDR1 is MNHEY and CDR2 is SMNVEV (reference sequence). The CDR3 covers 17 residues. CDR3 in DNA: TGTGCCAGCAGTTTAAGGGTCAGGAGGGAGGCTCACAATGAGCAGTTCTTC. Its protein product is CASSLRVRREAHNEQFF.

V gene TRBV19 combines with J gene TRBJ1-1, with D perhaps matching TRBD1 (5 bases). Germline CDR1 is LNHDA and CDR2 is SQIVND (reference sequence). Trimming left V 7 bases short and J 1 base short, with 10 bases between. The length of the CDR3 is 13 residues. The CDR3 region has the DNA TGTGCCAGTACCTCGACAGAGAACACTGAAGCTTTCTTT. The encoded protein is CASTSTENTEAFF.

The chain combines TRBV11-3 with TRBJ2-7; tentatively, D is TRBD2 (5 bases). Germline lookup yields CDR1 SGHNT and CDR2 YENEEA. Trimming shortened V by 3 bases and J by 7 bases, and 13 bases separated the two germline ends. The CDR3 runs to 13 residues. CDR3 DNA: TGTGCCAGCAGCTTCGGAAGGGAGCAAGAGCAGTACTTC. Residues: CASSFGREQEQYF.

This chain joins TRBV3-1 (or the pseudogene TRBV3-2) and TRBJ1-3; 9 bases agree with TRBD1. Germline V gives CDR1 LGHDT, CDR2 YNNKEL (reference sequence). The CDR3 runs to 14 residues. V trimming: 6 bases; J trimming: 3 bases; junction bases outside the gene matches: 3. The CDR3 loop reads CASRQGQGGNTIYF. CDR3 in DNA: TGTGCCAGCAGACAGGGACAGGGTGGAAACACCATATATTTT.

The J gene is TRBJ1-1, the V gene TRBV5-1, with 9 bases identical to TRBD1. Germline V gene lookup returns CDR1 SGHRS and CDR2 YFSETQ. The CDR3 contains 15 residues. V was pared by 6 bases and J by 4 bases, with 10 bases of the junction left unmatched. The CDR3 DNA sequence: TGCGCCAGCAACAGTAAAGGGACAGGGACCACTGAAGCTTTCTTT. Its protein is CASNSKGTGTTEAFF.

The chain has TRBV7-9 and TRBJ1-6, with TRBD1 as a possible D gene (6 bases). Trimming took 5 bases from V and 7 from J, leaving 24 bases between them. This CDR3 has 18 residues. CDR1 SEHNR and CDR2 FQNEAQ come from the germline V gene (reference sequence). As DNA, the CDR3 is TGTGCCAGCAGCCCAGATCCTATTAGGGGACACGGGAATTCACCCCTCCACTTT. Protein sequence: CASSPDPIRGHGNSPLHF.

The V call is TRBV27, the J call TRBJ1-5, with 8 bases matching TRBD1. Losses at the gene ends were 8 bases for V and 1 base for J; bases not matched to a gene: 13. The germline V gene encodes CDR1 MNHEY and CDR2 SMNVEV (reference sequence). This CDR3 has 17 residues. The CDR3 protein is CASQGWDQGASNQPQHF. CDR3 nucleotides: TGTGCCAGCCAAGGTTGGGATCAGGGGGCGAGCAATCAGCCCCAGCATTTT.

CDR3 region: CASSEFGTAYGYTF. The CDR3 coding sequence is TGTGCCAGCAGTGAATTCGGGACAGCATATGGCTACACCTTC. V and J are TRBV6-1 and TRBJ1-2, with TRBD1 matching over 7 bases. This CDR3 is 14 amino acids long. CDR1 is MNHNS and CDR2 is SASEGT in the germline V gene. J gave up 5 bases and V 2 bases, and 5 bases lay outside the gene matches.

This clone has only a few counts. This chain links TRBV6-2 or TRBV6-3 with TRBJ2-7; D perhaps matches TRBD2 (5 bases). V was pared by 6 bases and J by 0 bases, with 21 bases between. Per germline, CDR1 MNHEY and CDR2 SVGEGT. CDR3 length equals 17 residues. The chain's CDR3 is CASSPNVRRPSSYEQYF. In DNA form, the CDR3 reads TGTGCCAGCAGCCCTAATGTAAGGAGGCCTAGCTCCTACGAGCAGTACTTC.

V and J are TRBV28 and TRBJ1-2; D gene uncertain. The V gene lost 2 bases and the J gene lost 8 bases, with 6 bases spanning the gap. Germline V gene data show CDR1 as MDHEN and CDR2 as SYDVKM. The CDR3 extends over 11 amino acids. The CDR3 sequence: CASSLIVGYTF. CDR3 bases: TGTGCCAGCAGTTTAATAGTGGGCTACACCTTC.

This chain links TRBV18 with TRBJ2-3; 10 nucleotides agree with TRBD2. The CDR3 spans 19 residues. The V and J ends lost 1 base and 0 bases, in that order; junction bases with no gene match: 10. Germline V gene data show CDR1 as KGHSH and CDR2 as LQKENI. CDR3 nucleotide sequence: TGTGCCAGCTCACCACTTCGGACTAGCGGATTACCAAGCACAGATACGCAGTATTTT. Amino acid sequence: CASSPLRTSGLPSTDTQYF.

The V call is TRBV7-2, the J call TRBJ2-5, with TRBD1 identical over 11 bases. The CDR3 spans 14 residues. Per germline, CDR1 SGHTA and CDR2 FQGNSA. J gave up 9 bases and V 1 base, and 4 bases lay outside the gene matches. The DNA of the CDR3 is TGTGCCAGCAGCTTAGGGGACAGGGGGACGGCCCAGTACTTC. It codes for CASSLGDRGTAQYF.

As DNA, the CDR3 is TGTGCCAGCAGTATTAGACAGGGGGCAAGCGAAAAACTGTTTTTT. It is translated as CASSIRQGASEKLFF. The rearrangement uses TRBV28 and TRBJ1-4, with TRBD1 matching over 10 bases. The CDR3 sequence is 15 residues long. V lost 5 bases and J lost 8; bases outside the gene matches: 8. Per germline, CDR1 MDHEN and CDR2 SYDVKM. Complete variable domain (other parts from reference TRBV28 and TRBJ1-4): DVKVTQSSRYLVKRTGEKVFLECVQDMDHENMFWYRQDPGLGLRLIYFSYDVKMKEKGDIPEGYSVSREKKERFSLILESASTNQTSMYLCASSIRQGASEKLFFGSGTQLSVL.

This chain joins TRBV5-1 and TRBJ2-1; 9 nucleotides match TRBD2. The CDR3 runs to 16 residues. Germline trimming cut 4 bases from V and 0 bases from J; bases unmatched to any gene: 5. Germline loops: CDR1 SGHRS, CDR2 YFSETQ. Here the CDR3 reads CASSLISGSSYNEQFF. CDR3 DNA: TGCGCCAGCAGCCTAATTAGCGGGAGCTCCTACAATGAGCAGTTCTTC.

J is TRBJ1-1 and V is TRBV28; no reliable D call. V was clipped by 7 bases and J by 1 base, with 10 bases between them. Germline V gene lookup returns CDR1 MDHEN and CDR2 SYDVKM. CDR3 size: 13 residues. CDR3 sequence: CASKRLGNTEAFF. In DNA form, the CDR3 reads TGTGCCAGCAAGCGGTTGGGGAACACTGAAGCTTTCTTT.

This clone was counted a single time. J is TRBJ2-7 and V is TRBV29-1; D is unclear. The germline gives CDR1 SQVTM, CDR2 ANQGSEA. The CDR3 has 12 amino acids. Trimming left V 6 bases short and J 6 bases short, with 15 bases between. Here the CDR3 reads CSVAGPPPEQYF. Here the CDR3 DNA reads TGCAGCGTGGCTGGGCCACCGCCCGAGCAGTACTTC.